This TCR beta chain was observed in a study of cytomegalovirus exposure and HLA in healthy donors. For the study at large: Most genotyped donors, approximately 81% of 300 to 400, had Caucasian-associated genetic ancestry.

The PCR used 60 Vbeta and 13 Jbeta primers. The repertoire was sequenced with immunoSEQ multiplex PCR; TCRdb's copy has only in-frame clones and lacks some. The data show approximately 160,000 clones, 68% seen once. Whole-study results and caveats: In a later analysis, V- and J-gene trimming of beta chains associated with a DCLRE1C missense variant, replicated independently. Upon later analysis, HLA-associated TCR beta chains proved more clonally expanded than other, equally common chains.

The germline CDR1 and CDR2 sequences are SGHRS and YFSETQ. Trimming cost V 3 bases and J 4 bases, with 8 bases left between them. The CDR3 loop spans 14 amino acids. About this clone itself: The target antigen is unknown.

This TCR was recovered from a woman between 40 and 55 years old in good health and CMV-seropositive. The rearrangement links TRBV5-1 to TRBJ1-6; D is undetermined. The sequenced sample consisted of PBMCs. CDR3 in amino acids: CASSSIGYNSPLHF. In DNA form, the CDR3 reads TGCGCCAGCAGCTCGATCGGGTATAATTCACCCCTCCACTTT. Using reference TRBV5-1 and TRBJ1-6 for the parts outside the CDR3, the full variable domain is KAGVTQTPRYLIKTRGQQVTLSCSPISGHRSVSWYQQTPGQGLQFLFEYFSETQRNKGNFPGRFSGRQFSNSRSEMNVSTLELGDSALYLCASSSIGYNSPLHFGNGTRLTVT.